A single sample gave rise to the 25 T cell receptor beta chains below, sequenced in a study of Graves' ophthalmopathy and Graves' hyperthyroidism. Scientists amplified the TCR beta CDR3 regions from RNA transcripts. A first-round RT-PCR used HTBI primers, followed by a second-round multiplex PCR. One entry per CDR3 protein, called by TCRdb with MiXCR from the multiplex PCR reads. The sample yields 620,000 or so distinct CDR3 sequences, about 20% seen once. Sequencing was performed on peripheral blood. The origin of the receptors is a woman aged 18-29 years with stable Graves' hyperthyroidism. Some clones in this sample may be carry-over from other donors' samples.

This clonotype was detected ten times or more. The CDR3 is CATSRGTETYEQYF. DNA for the CDR3: TGTGCCACCAGTCGGGGGACAGAGACCTACGAGCAGTACTTC. J is TRBJ2-7 and V is TRBV15; weak D call: TRBD1 (7 bases). This CDR3 has 14 amino acids. Germline values: CDR1 LNHNV, CDR2 YYDKDF (reference sequence). With 6 bases removed from V and 2 bases from J, the gap between germline ends came to 14 bases.

This clonotype was detected many times. The V call is TRBV2, the J call TRBJ1-3; D gene unclear. From germline, CDR1 is SNHLY and CDR2 FYNNEI. The ends were cut back, 6 bases at V and 0 bases at J, with 9 bases in the middle. The CDR3 contains 14 residues. The CDR3 DNA sequence: TGTGCCAGCAGCTTCGGTCGCTCTGGAAACACCATATATTTT. It specifies CASSFGRSGNTIYF. The variable domain in full, completed from reference TRBV2 and TRBJ1-3, reads EPEVTQTPSHQVTQMGQEVILRCVPISNHLYFYWYRQILGQKVEFLVSFYNNEISEKSEIFDDQFSVERPDGSNFTLKIRSTKLEDSAMYFCASSFGRSGNTIYFGEGSWLTVV.

This clonotype was seen repeatedly, ten times or more. This rearrangement joins TRBV11-2 to TRBJ1-1; tentatively, D is TRBD1 (5 bases). V shed 4 bases and J shed 1 base, with 10 bases lying between them. Germline V gives CDR1 SGHAT, CDR2 FQNNGV. The CDR3 extends over 14 amino acids. CDR3 nucleotides: TGTGCCAGCAGCTCTGGGACGTCGAACACTGAAGCTTTCTTT. Translated, it gives CASSSGTSNTEAFF.

The CDR3 reads CASSEGPGPSFF. In nucleotides, the CDR3 is TGTGCCAGCAGTGAGGGTCCGGGACCGTCGTTTTTT. The chain uses TRBV6-1 and TRBJ2-2; D tentatively fits TRBD1 or TRBD2 (5 bases each). V was shortened by 3 bases and J by 16 bases, with 15 bases between the two germline ends. Germline loops: CDR1 MNHNS, CDR2 SASEGT. The CDR3 covers 12 residues.

This clonotype was counted many times. The chain recombines TRBV19 with TRBJ1-1; D remains unclear. Deletions cut 8 bases from V and 5 bases from J, with 9 bases between. Germline CDR1 LNHDA, CDR2 SQIVND (reference sequence). The CDR3 has 11 amino acids. CDR3 DNA sequence: TGTGCCAGTTGTCCGGGGACTGAAGCTTTCTTT. This codes for CASCPGTEAFF.

This clonotype was seen at least ten times. This rearrangement joins TRBV3-1 to TRBJ1-1; 7 bases are shared with TRBD1. Germline trimming cut 3 bases from V and 5 bases from J; bases unmatched to any gene: 0. Germline-derived CDR1 and CDR2 are LGHDT and YNNKEL (reference sequence). This CDR3 spans 12 amino acids. The CDR3 sequence: CASSQGQTEAFF. The CDR3 DNA is TGTGCCAGCAGCCAGGGACAGACTGAAGCTTTCTTT.

This clonotype showed up many times. The rearrangement links TRBV19 to TRBJ1-2, with D maybe TRBD1 (5 bases). Trimming removed 4 bases at V and 5 bases at J, with 17 bases between. In germline, CDR1 is LNHDA, CDR2 SQIVND (reference sequence). The CDR3 has 15 residues. CDR3 nucleotides: TGTGCCAGTAGTAATGTTGAACAGGCGCCATATGGCTACACCTTC. It encodes CASSNVEQAPYGYTF. Filled out from reference TRBV19 and TRBJ1-2, the complete variable domain reads DGGITQSPKYLFRKEGQNVTLSCEQNLNHDAMYWYRQDPGQGLRLIYYSQIVNDFQKGDIAEGYSVSREKKESFPLTVTSAQKNPTAFYLCASSNVEQAPYGYTFGSGTRLTVV.

This clonotype was seen repeatedly, ten times or more. The rearrangement uses TRBV24-1 and TRBJ2-6; D is unclear. V dropped 4 bases and J dropped 2 bases, with 11 bases sitting between them. Germline-derived CDR1 and CDR2 are KGHDR and SFDVKD. CDR3 length: 16 residues. The CDR3 here is CATSDAPFPGANVLTF. Written as DNA, the CDR3 is TGTGCCACCAGTGACGCCCCCTTTCCTGGGGCCAACGTCCTGACTTTC.

At least ten counts were recorded for this clonotype. V gene TRBV29-1 combines with J gene TRBJ1-1; no clear D gene. The ends were cut back, 3 bases at V and 8 bases at J, with 10 bases in the middle. Germline CDR1 reads SQVTM; CDR2 reads ANQGSEA. CDR3 size: 11 residues. The CDR3 nucleotides read TGCAGCGTTGAGTATCAACGGGAAGCTTTCTTT. Translation gives CSVEYQREAFF.

In this sample, this clonotype turned up many times. V is TRBV12-3 or TRBV12-4 and J is TRBJ2-7, with TRBD1 as a possible D gene (6 bases). V was shortened by 5 bases and J by 0 bases, with 14 bases between the two germline ends. The CDR3 length is 15 residues. CDR3: CASSPKQGTSYEQYF. CDR3 DNA: TGTGCCAGCAGTCCGAAACAGGGAACCTCCTACGAGCAGTACTTC.

This clonotype has at least ten counts. The chain uses TRBV13 and TRBJ1-1, with D possibly TRBD1 on 5 matching bases. The CDR3 spans 14 residues. Per germline, CDR1 PRHDT and CDR2 FYEKMQ (reference sequence). V lost 5 bases, J lost 6 bases, and 16 bases lay in between. The chain's CDR3 is CASSRRGVGAEAFF. The CDR3 DNA reads TGTGCCAGCAGCCGTCGGGGGGTAGGTGCTGAAGCTTTCTTT. The entire variable domain, with the rest obtained from reference TRBV13 and TRBJ1-1, is as follows: AAGVIQSPRHLIKEKRETATLKCYPIPRHDTVYWYQQGPGQDPQFLISFYEKMQSDKGSIPDRFSAQQFSDYHSELNMSSLELGDSALYFCASSRRGVGAEAFFGQGTRLTVV.

This clonotype came up a few times. The chain links TRBV6-1 to TRBJ2-7, with D perhaps TRBD1 (6 bases). Germline V gene data show CDR1 as MNHNS and CDR2 as SASEGT. V was shortened by 0 bases and J by 3 bases, with 15 bases between the two germline ends. This CDR3 region has 16 residues. The chain's CDR3 is CASSEAYGQPSYEQYF. The CDR3 DNA reads TGTGCCAGCAGTGAAGCGTACGGACAGCCCAGCTACGAGCAGTACTTC.

The chain couples TRBV30 to TRBJ1-5; 7 nucleotides line up with TRBD1. This CDR3 is 13 amino acids long. The ends lost 2 bases at V and 6 bases at J; junction bases unmatched: 4. The germline V gene has CDR1 GTSNPN and CDR2 SVGIG (reference sequence). The CDR3 DNA reads as TGTGCCTGGAGTACGACAGGGTCTCAGCCCCAGCATTTT. Protein: CAWSTTGSQPQHF.

The rearrangement joins TRBV28 to TRBJ1-6; 7 bases match TRBD1. In germline, CDR1 is MDHEN, CDR2 SYDVKM. V lost 5 bases to trimming and J lost 10 bases; unmatched junction nucleotides: 11. The CDR3 loop spans 15 amino acids. The CDR3 DNA follows: TGTGCCAGCAGTCCACCGGCCGACAGGGCCTCACCCCTCCACTTT. Its translation: CASSPPADRASPLHF.

Of note for this clonotype: A read error is possible here, since a much larger clone lies one base away. This chain joins TRBV6-1 and TRBJ1-1; perhaps TRBD1 as D (5 bases). The CDR3 extends over 15 amino acids. Trimming left V 2 bases short and J 5 bases short, with 15 bases between. Per germline, CDR1 MNHNS and CDR2 SASEGT. The CDR3 DNA reads TGTGCCAGCAGTGAAATTGGACTGAGGGGTACTGAAGCTTTCTTT. Protein: CASSEIGLRGTEAFF.

This clonotype was recorded at least ten times. The chain joins TRBV6-1 to TRBJ1-3; possible D gene TRBD1, 5 bases. The CDR3 length is 12 residues. Trimming took off 8 bases at V and 3 bases at J, with 8 bases between the two ends. Germline V gene data show CDR1 as MNHNS and CDR2 as SASEGT. The CDR3, as DNA: TGTGCCAGCGCGGGGCTTGGAAACACCATATATTTT. It yields the protein CASAGLGNTIYF.

The V call is TRBV4-1, the J call TRBJ1-2; D gene uncertain. This CDR3 contains 14 residues. Deletions cut 0 bases from V and 10 bases from J, with 15 bases between. The germline gives CDR1 MGHRA, CDR2 YSYEKL. The CDR3 reads CASSQDFRQVVYTF. The CDR3 bases are TGCGCCAGCAGCCAAGATTTTCGACAAGTCGTCTACACCTTC.

This clonotype has at least ten counts. This rearrangement joins TRBV28 to TRBJ2-5; 11 nucleotides match TRBD2. V shed 9 bases and J 4 bases; nucleotides not matched to a gene: 4. The CDR3 is 13 amino acids. Germline V gene data show CDR1 as MDHEN and CDR2 as SYDVKM. The CDR3 protein is CASCSGRGETQYF. CDR3 nucleotides: TGTGCCAGTTGTAGCGGGAGGGGAGAGACCCAGTACTTC.

The sample holds many counts of this clonotype. The chain has TRBV6-1 and TRBJ2-7; 12 bases fit TRBD2. The CDR3 is 15 amino acids. With V trimmed by 6 bases and J by 2 bases, 5 bases remained unmatched. Per the germline V gene, CDR1 is MNHNS and CDR2 is SASEGT. In DNA, the CDR3 is TGTGCCAGCAGGGGACTAGCGGGCGATACCTACGAGCAGTACTTC. It yields the protein CASRGLAGDTYEQYF.

This clonotype was seen more than once but under ten times. The chain links TRBV6-1 to TRBJ2-7, with D hard to call. This CDR3 is built from 14 residues. The V gene lost 10 bases and the J gene lost 6 bases, with 22 bases spanning the gap. The germline V gene has CDR1 MNHNS and CDR2 SASEGT. Written as DNA, the CDR3 is TGTGCCACTAAGGACCCCCCCATTATTCGCGAGCAGTACTTC. It translates to CATKDPPIIREQYF.

Ten or more counts support this clonotype. CDR3 nucleotides: TGTGCCAGCAGTGTCTACTTAACGGACACCGGGGAGCTGTTTTTT. It encodes CASSVYLTDTGELFF. This sequence joins TRBV6-1 and TRBJ2-2; D uncertain. CDR1 and CDR2 (germline): MNHNS, SASEGT. Trimming pared 4 bases from V and 3 bases from J, leaving 12 bases between. This CDR3 has 15 amino acids.

In its sample, this clonotype was seen a few times. This chain connects TRBV15 to TRBJ2-7, with D unresolved. CDR1 LNHNV and CDR2 YYDKDF come from the germline V gene (reference sequence). CDR3 length: 12 residues. Trimming pared 1 base from V and 8 bases from J, leaving 9 bases between. The CDR3 is CATSRGTLKQYF. In nucleotides, the CDR3 is TGTGCCACCAGCAGAGGCACGCTTAAGCAGTACTTC. Full variable domain (outside the CDR3, taken from reference TRBV15 and TRBJ2-7): DAMVIQNPRYQVTQFGKPVTLSCSQTLNHNVMYWYQQKSSQAPKLLFHYYDKDFNNEADTPDNFQSRRPNTSFCFLDIRSPGLGDTAMYLCATSRGTLKQYFGPGTRLTVT.

About this clonotype itself: The conserved phenylalanine or tryptophan normally closing the CDR3 is absent here, so this likely arose from a read error. This rearrangement joins TRBV28 to TRBJ1-2; possible D gene TRBD1, 5 bases. In germline, CDR1 is MDHEN, CDR2 SYDVKM. The CDR3 loop spans 13 amino acids. Trimming took off 3 bases at V and 5 bases at J, with 10 bases between the two ends. The CDR3 DNA is TGTGCCAGCAGTTTCGGGGGACGGTATGGCTACACCTAC. Translating gives CASSFGGRYGYTY.

About this clonotype: Possible read error: a much larger clone is one base away. The rearrangement joins TRBV6-1 to TRBJ1-5, with no clear D. CDR1 is MNHNS, CDR2 SASEGT, per germline. The CDR3 has 13 residues. CDR3 in amino acids: CVSTVRGNQPQHF. The CDR3 coding sequence is TGTGTCAGCACCGTAAGGGGCAATCAGCCCCAGCATTTT.

This clonotype was counted at least ten times. The V gene is TRBV6-1, the J gene TRBJ1-1; possible D gene TRBD1, 5 bases. The germline V gene has CDR1 MNHNS and CDR2 SASEGT. The CDR3 runs 13 residues. Trimming left V 7 bases short and J 5 bases short, with 14 bases between. CDR3 sequence reads: CASTPPQGTEAFF. The DNA of the CDR3 is TGTGCCAGCACTCCCCCCCAGGGTACTGAAGCTTTCTTT.